This TCR beta chain was retrieved from a study of shared clonotypes between healthy human individuals. V lost 1 base and J 5 bases, leaving 9 bases between the germline ends. Germline CDR1 SEHNR, CDR2 FQNEAQ (reference sequence). The CDR3 is 13 residues long. In the original processing: In the immunoSEQ data, sequences were junction-only and lacked quality scores, so filtering differed. TCRdb's table, derived via immunoSEQ multiplex PCR, lists solely in-frame clones and lacks some. That table furnishes V, J and clone size, whereas the DNA furnished D and trimming. Of about 2,200,000 clones in the sample, 85% to 95% were seen once. CD8 cells regarded as naive lacked CD45RO, were positively chosen for CCR7, and omitted terminally differentiated effector memory CD45RA+ cells. Of note for this clone: Its antigen is unknown.

Study outcomes and limitations: Estimated richness was generally greater in naive than memory subsets.

Sequencing input: naive CD8+ T cells from PBMCs. The chain links TRBV7-9 to TRBJ2-7; no reliable D call. The sequence was obtained from a young man in good health. Some clones in this sample may be carry-over from other donors' samples. CDR3 sequence (DNA): TGTGCCAGCAGCTTAGAACTATCCCACGAGCAGTACTTC. Protein product: CASSLELSHEQYF. Looking up the rest from reference TRBV7-9 and TRBJ2-7 gives the full variable domain: DTGVSQNPRHKITKRGQNVTFRCDPISEHNRLYWYRQTLGQGPEFLTYFQNEAQLEKSRLLSDRFSAERPKGSFSTLEIQRTEQGDSAMYLCASSLELSHEQYFGPGTRLTVT.